This T cell receptor beta chain derives from a study of OX40 agonist ivuxolimab in advanced cancers. The overall study: Ivuxolimab, an antibody that agonizes OX40 (CD134), was administered to the patients.

Clones were sequenced by immunoSEQ multiplex PCR, and TCRdb holds only the in-frame ones, with some missing. This sample has some 60,000 clones; roughly four fifths occur once, and the top ten carry 4% to 5%. V dropped 6 bases and J dropped 3; count of bases not matched to a gene: 12. CDR3 size: 17 residues. CDR1 and CDR2 (germline): ENHRY, SYGVKD. This TCR was sampled from an adult with an advanced solid tumor such as melanoma, head and neck, liver or kidney cancer. The rearrangement uses TRBV10-3 and TRBJ2-7, with 12 bases that match TRBD1. Sequences were derived from CD4+ or CD8+ T cells sorted from blood, sampled in a trial of the OX40 agonist ivuxolimab. CDR3 amino acids: CAISPGQGASGNYEQYF. The CDR3, as DNA: TGTGCCATCAGCCCGGGACAGGGGGCCTCTGGGAACTACGAGCAGTACTTC.